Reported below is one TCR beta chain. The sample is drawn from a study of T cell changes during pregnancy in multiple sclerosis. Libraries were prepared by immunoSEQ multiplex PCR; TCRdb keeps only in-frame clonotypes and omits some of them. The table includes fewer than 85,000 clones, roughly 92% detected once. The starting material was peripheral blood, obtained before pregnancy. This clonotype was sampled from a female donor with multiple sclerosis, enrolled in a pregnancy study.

The chain's CDR3 is CASLLPRGETQYF. The CDR3 DNA follows: TGTGCCAGCCTCCTACCCAGGGGAGAGACCCAGTACTTC. This rearrangement joins TRBV27 to TRBJ2-5, with D perhaps matching TRBD1 (6 bases). This CDR3 comprises 13 residues. V lost 8 bases, J lost 4 bases, and 14 bases lay in between. Germline CDR1 and CDR2: MNHEY and SMNVEV (reference sequence).